Here is one T cell receptor beta chain with its context. Its cognate antigen is unknown. The data belong to a study of cytomegalovirus exposure and HLA in healthy donors. About the research overall: There were approximately 85 million unique TCRs (from HLA-typed donors) in an early data release. Broader study findings: There were around 160 TCR beta chains listed as cytomegalovirus-associated. Later genetic work tied a missense DCLRE1C variant to beta-chain V and J trimming.

The CDR3 has 13 amino acids. V lost 5 bases and J lost 7; bases outside the gene matches: 7. CDR1 is MNHEY and CDR2 is SMNVEV in the germline V gene (reference sequence). PCR amplification relied on 60 Vbeta primers (plus 13 Jbeta primers). In the study's own analysis: There were about 80 million unique TCR beta chains by a later count, and some 10 million of them were shared. TCRdb's table, derived via immunoSEQ multiplex PCR, lists solely in-frame clones and lacks some. V, J and clone size were drawn from that table, and D and trimming were deduced from the DNA. The repertoire consists of 100,000 to 150,000 clones, with around 81% occurring once and the leading ten covering roughly 1.8%.

The sequenced sample consisted of PBMCs. This TCR came from a woman aged 50 to 65 in good health and CMV-seronegative. The chain links TRBV27 to TRBJ1-1, with TRBD1 identical over 7 bases. CDR3 nucleotides: TGTGCCAGCAGTCCAGGGGGATATAATGAAGCTTTCTTT. Translated: CASSPGGYNEAFF.